The clone carrying this T cell receptor beta chain showed up just once. The target antigen is unknown. The same CDR3 also results from other DNA sequences found in this sample. Here immunoSEQ multiplex PCR was the method, and the copy in TCRdb shows in-frame clones only, minus some. The sample yields roughly 2,500,000 clones, over 85% seen once. CDR1 SGHTA and CDR2 FQGTGA come from the germline V gene. Trimming removed 3 bases from V and 2 bases from J, with 6 bases in between. The CDR3 covers 13 residues. The data are from a study of shared clonotypes between healthy human individuals. Whole-study findings and limits: What naive subsets generally showed was a larger estimated richness than memory subsets showed.

The sample was naive CD4+ T cells from PBMCs. The subset here: CD45RA+ positively selected. The rearrangement uses TRBV7-3 and TRBJ2-3, with D uncertain. The clonotype was recovered from a man aged 18 to 29 in good health. Some clones in this sample may be carry-over from other donors' samples. The CDR3 bases are TGTGCCAGCAGCTTTGAACCCACAGATACGCAGTATTTT. Its translation: CASSFEPTDTQYF. The entire variable domain, with the rest obtained from reference TRBV7-3 and TRBJ2-3, is as follows: GAGVSQTPSNKVTEKGKYVELRCDPISGHTALYWYRQSLGQGPEFLIYFQGTGAADDSGLPNDRFFAVRPEGSVSTLKIQRTERGDSAVYLCASSFEPTDTQYFGPGTRLTVL.